This T cell receptor beta chain stems from a study of shared clonotypes between healthy human individuals. The CDR3 contains 13 residues. Germline V gives CDR1 SGHVS, CDR2 FQNEAQ. V was shortened by 5 bases and J by 7 bases, with 12 bases between the two germline ends. It was at deep level that the assay was run. The repertoire was sequenced with immunoSEQ multiplex PCR; TCRdb's copy has only in-frame clones and lacks some. Of 2 million to 2.5 million clones listed, approximately 90% are singletons. The study drew its donors from healthy HIV-negative adults without recent acute infections or vaccinations.

The chain couples TRBV7-8 to TRBJ2-1, with D unresolved. The receptor was derived from a man aged 18 to 30 in good health. Some clones in this sample may be carry-over from other donors' samples. Sequencing was carried out using naive CD4+ T cells from PBMCs. This sample's subset: CD45RA+ positively selected. The CDR3 DNA sequence: TGTGCCAGCAGCCGGAAGGTGGGAAATGAGCAGTTCTTC. This translates into CASSRKVGNEQFF.